The rows below give T cell receptor beta chains drawn from one sample of a study of regulatory T cells in long-lasting Graves disease. TCRdb itself ran the multiplex PCR reads through MiXCR, one entry per CDR3 protein. This table holds about 470,000 distinct CDR3 sequences, less than 25% found once. The sample here was peripheral blood mononuclear cells (PBMCs), taken when the disease was refractory, from a patient treated with antithyroid drugs. These TCRs come from a female donor with Graves disease. Each CDR3 is given with its conserved first and last residue. The D gene is left open where the match is weak. Some rows mark clone size as missing; the rest say once, few, many or name a class of expanded clone.

>TRBJ2-5|TRBD1|many|TRBV28
TGTGCCAGCAGAGAACAGGGGGCCTGGGAGACCCAGTACTTC
CASREQGAWETQYF
>TRBJ2-4|TRBD2|many|TRBV28
TGTGCCAGCAGTCAGGGACTATCAGCCAAAAACATTCAGTACTTC
CASSQGLSAKNIQYF
>TRBJ1-5|TRBD1|many|TRBV6-5
TGTGCCAGCAGTTACTCGATCATCAGGGGGAATCAGCCCCAGCATTTT
CASSYSIIRGNQPQHF
>TRBJ1-5|-|many|TRBV12-3/TRBV12-4
TGTGCCAGCAGTTTTGGGACCAGGGCGCTTTGGAATCAGCCCCAGCATTTT
CASSFGTRALWNQPQHF
>TRBJ2-5|TRBD1|many|TRBV6-1
TGTGCCAGCAGCAGGGGGACATTTACACAAGAGACCCAGTACTTC
CASSRGTFTQETQYF
>TRBJ2-2|-|many|TRBV12-3/TRBV12-4
TGTGCCAGCAGCCCACAGGGTGCCACCGGGGAGCTGTTTTTT
CASSPQGATGELFF
>TRBJ2-1|TRBD2|-|TRBV19
TGTGCCAGTAGTAGGAGGGAGGGCCTCGGGTACAATGAGCAGTTCTTC
CASSRREGLGYNEQFF
>TRBJ2-5|-|many|TRBV4-1
TGCGCCAGCGGGAGTGGGACCCAGTACTTC
CASGSGTQYF
>TRBJ1-1|-|many|TRBV12-5
TGTGCTAGTGGTTTGTGGGACACTGAAGCTTTCTTT
CASGLWDTEAFF
>TRBJ2-7|-|few|TRBV19
TGTGCCAGTAGTATAGATCCCTCACGATACGAGCAGTACTTC
CASSIDPSRYEQYF
>TRBJ2-7|TRBD1|many|TRBV28
TGTGCCAGCAGTTTCCGGCCGGGACAGGTATCCTACGAGCAGTACTTC
CASSFRPGQVSYEQYF
>TRBJ2-7|TRBD1|once|TRBV6-5
TGTGCCAGCAGTTTGACAGGGACCCCCTACGAGCAGTACTTC
CASSLTGTPYEQYF
>TRBJ2-7|-|many|TRBV30
TGTGCCTGGAGCGAGGGATACGAGCAGTACTTC
CAWSEGYEQYF
>TRBJ1-1|-|-|TRBV7-2
TGTGCCAGCAAGGAGGACAGAATGAACACTGAAGCTTTCTTT
CASKEDRMNTEAFF
>TRBJ1-2|-|-|TRBV4-1
TGCGCCAGTAAGGACCCTTTCCTGGGTTATGGCTACACCTTC
CASKDPFLGYGYTF
>TRBJ2-4|-|many|TRBV28
TGTGCCAGCAGTGCGACCGGGGCTGGAAACATTCAGTACTTC
CASSATGAGNIQYF
>TRBJ2-5|-|many|TRBV7-2
TGTGCCAGCAGAGCTTTAGGTTTGGGGTCCAGAGAGACCCAGTACTTC
CASRALGLGSRETQYF
>TRBJ2-1|-|few|TRBV3-1
TGTGCCAGCAGCCAAGTGTCCAGATACAATGAGCAGTTCTTC
CASSQVSRYNEQFF
>TRBJ2-7|-|-|TRBV7-9
TGTGCCAGCAGCATACGAGGCGTAGGTGACGAGCAGTACTTC
CASSIRGVGDEQYF
>TRBJ2-1|TRBD1|-|TRBV5-6
TGTGCCAGCAGCTCGGACCGGGACAGCGCCGGAAGTTTCTTC
CASSSDRDSAGSFF
>TRBJ1-2|-|many|TRBV15
TGTGCCACCAGCAGAGAGCCGACAGCTAGCTTCGGTGGCTACACCTTC
CATSREPTASFGGYTF
>TRBJ2-7|TRBD1|many|TRBV19
TGTGCCAGTAGTATAAGACAGGGGAGAGGACTCACGTACGAGCAGTACTTC
CASSIRQGRGLTYEQYF
>TRBJ1-6|TRBD1|-|TRBV27
TGTGCCAGCAGTTTACGCAGGGGGAATTCACCCCTCCACTTT
CASSLRRGNSPLHF
>TRBJ1-6|-|many|TRBV12-3/TRBV12-4
TGTGTCATTCGGTACTATAATTCACCCCTCCACTTT
CVIRYYNSPLHF
>TRBJ1-1|-|many|TRBV6-2/TRBV6-3
TGTGCCAGCATGTACGACAGGACCGATGAAGCTTTCTTT
CASMYDRTDEAFF
>TRBJ2-7|TRBD2|few|TRBV3-1
TGTGCCAGCAGCCAACGGGGGGGGGGCCGCGGGGACTACGAGCAGTACTTC
CASSQRGGGRGDYEQYF
>TRBJ2-3|TRBD2|once|TRBV9
TGTGCCAGCAGCCCGAGAGGACTAGCGGGAGGTGGGGATACGCAGTATTTT
CASSPRGLAGGGDTQYF
>TRBJ2-1|TRBD2|-|TRBV9
TGTGCCAGCAGCGTAGATCGACTAGCGGGTTACAATGAGCAGTTCTTC
CASSVDRLAGYNEQFF
>TRBJ1-2|-|many|TRBV28
TGTGCCAGCAGCCTCGGGGAGTTCTATGGCTACACCTTC
CASSLGEFYGYTF
>TRBJ2-7|-|many|TRBV28
TGTGCCAGCAGCCAAATGGCACCTGGCTCCTACGAGCAGTACTTC
CASSQMAPGSYEQYF
>TRBJ2-5|-|many|TRBV12-3/TRBV12-4
TGTGCCAGCAGGCCCCCCGGAGGGGTCCAAGAGACCCAGTACTTC
CASRPPGGVQETQYF
>TRBJ2-3|-|-|TRBV5-1
TGCGCCAGCAGGCCTGACAGCACAGATACGCAGTATTTT
CASRPDSTDTQYF
>TRBJ2-1|TRBD1|-|TRBV7-9
TGTGCCAGCAGCTTTCCGGGACAGGGCCACAATGAGCAGTTCTTC
CASSFPGQGHNEQFF
>TRBJ2-7|-|-|TRBV20-1
TGCAGGCCCCACCCGGGGGGCGCTTCCTACGAGCAGTACTTC
CRPHPGGASYEQYF
>TRBJ2-2|TRBD2|-|TRBV5-1
TGCGCCAGCAGCACGGGACTAGCGGGAAGTACCGGGGAGCTGTTTTTT
CASSTGLAGSTGELFF
>TRBJ2-1|-|-|TRBV29-1
TGCAGCGTTGGCGAGGGACTGGATGAGCAGTTCTTC
CSVGEGLDEQFF
>TRBJ2-7|-|many|TRBV28
TGTGCCAGCAGTTTAACAGGGTCTTCCTACGAGCAGTACTTC
CASSLTGSSYEQYF
>TRBJ1-3|-|-|TRBV5-5
TGTGCCAGCAGCGTCGACGGAGCTGGGGGCACCATATATTTT
CASSVDGAGGTIYF
>TRBJ2-1|-|few|TRBV20-1
TGCAGTGCTAGCCTCGACAATGAGCAGTTCTTC
CSASLDNEQFF
>TRBJ1-2|-|many|TRBV18
TGTGCCAGCTCAACAGCTCTGGGGACGGACTATTTCCGTGGCTACACCTTC
CASSTALGTDYFRGYTF
>TRBJ2-6|TRBD1|many|TRBV11-2
TGTGCCAGCAGCTCCTTCCCCGGGACAGGGGGGCTTGGGGCCAACGTCCTGACTTTC
CASSSFPGTGGLGANVLTF
>TRBJ2-6|-|-|TRBV13
TGTGCCAGCAACTCCGGGACGGTAGCCTCTGGGGCCAACGTCCTGACTTTC
CASNSGTVASGANVLTF
>TRBJ1-1|TRBD1|few|TRBV2
TGTGCCAGCAGTGGGTTTTCCGGGACAGGCGGCACTGAAGCTTTCTTT
CASSGFSGTGGTEAFF
>TRBJ2-7|-|once|TRBV4-3
TGCGCCAGCAGCCAAGGGGGAGCACGGGAGCAGTACTTC
CASSQGGAREQYF
>TRBJ2-5|TRBD2|-|TRBV11-3
TGTGCCAGCAGCATTGGGACTAGCGGGAGTGAGACCCAGTACTTC
CASSIGTSGSETQYF
>TRBJ1-1|-|few|TRBV6-1
TGTGCCAGCAGTGGGGGAGGTGCTGAAGCTTTCTTT
CASSGGGAEAFF
>TRBJ2-5|-|many|TRBV7-2
TGTGCCAGCAGCCCGGATTTGGGGCCAGAGACCCAGTACTTC
CASSPDLGPETQYF
>TRBJ2-4|TRBD1|-|TRBV5-1
TGCGCCAGCAGCACCCCGGGACAGGGGGCTTACATTCAGTACTTC
CASSTPGQGAYIQYF
>TRBJ1-1|TRBD1|-|TRBV19
TGTGCCAGTAGCAGGGGGGGACTAGAAGCTTTCTTT
CASSRGGLEAFF
>TRBJ2-5|-|many|TRBV6-2/TRBV6-3
TGTGCCAGCAACCTAGACAGAAGCCAAGAGACCCAGTACTTC
CASNLDRSQETQYF
>TRBJ2-3|-|-|TRBV28
TGTGCCAGCAGTTTCGAGGTGGAGGGCACAGATACGCAGTATTTT
CASSFEVEGTDTQYF
>TRBJ1-1|-|many|TRBV12-3/TRBV12-4
TGTGCCAGCAGTTTAGAGGGCCGAGCTTTCTTT
CASSLEGRAFF
>TRBJ2-7|-|-|TRBV19
TGTGCCAGTAGTATCGTGGGACAAAACTACGAGCAGTACTTC
CASSIVGQNYEQYF
>TRBJ2-7|TRBD2|many|TRBV30
TGTGCCTGGAACCGAGGGAGGGCCCACGAGCAGTACTTC
CAWNRGRAHEQYF
>TRBJ1-5|-|many|TRBV28
TGTGCCAGCAGTGCCGGACAAGGCCCCAATCAGCCCCAGCATTTT
CASSAGQGPNQPQHF
>TRBJ2-2|TRBD1|many|TRBV2
TGTGCCAGCAGACAAACCGGGACAGGGCATCTCGCCGGGGAGCTGTTTTTT
CASRQTGTGHLAGELFF